A single count supports the clone carrying this T cell receptor beta chain. Its antigen remains unidentified. TCRdb keeps only in-frame clones here, not all; method: immunoSEQ multiplex PCR. The sample has 9,500 to 15,000 clones; about 81% are singletons. This sample was taken from a study of OX40 agonist ivuxolimab in advanced cancers. Study-level information: Each patient was given ivuxolimab into a vein every 2 weeks, at 0.01 to 10 mg/kg. Study-wide points: Some nonresponders likewise displayed low normalized T-cell clonal expansion.

The clonotype was recovered from an adult with an advanced solid tumor such as melanoma, head and neck, liver or kidney cancer. Sequences were derived from CD4+ or CD8+ T cells sorted from blood, sampled in a trial of the OX40 agonist ivuxolimab.

CDR3 bases: TGTGCCAGCGGGTGGAGCAATCAGCCCCAGCATTTT. It is translated as CASGWSNQPQHF. V is TRBV6-1 and J is TRBJ1-5, with D unresolved. This CDR3 comprises 12 residues. Deletions cut 8 bases from V and 1 base from J, with 6 bases between. The germline gives CDR1 MNHNS, CDR2 SASEGT.